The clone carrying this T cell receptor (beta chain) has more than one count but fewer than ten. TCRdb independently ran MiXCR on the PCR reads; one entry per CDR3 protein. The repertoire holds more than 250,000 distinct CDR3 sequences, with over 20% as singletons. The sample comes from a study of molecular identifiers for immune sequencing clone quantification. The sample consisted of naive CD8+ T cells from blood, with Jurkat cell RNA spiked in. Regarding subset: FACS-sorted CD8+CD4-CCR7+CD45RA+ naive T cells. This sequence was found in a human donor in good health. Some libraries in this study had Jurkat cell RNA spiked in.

CDR3 DNA sequence: TGTGCCAGCAGTTACGGGGGGGGGAGAGCCGAGCAGTACTTC. Protein: CASSYGGGRAEQYF. The chain recombines TRBV27 with TRBJ2-7, with 8 bases identical to TRBD2. The CDR3 covers 14 residues. The germline V gene encodes CDR1 MNHEY and CDR2 SMNVEV (reference sequence). J gave up 6 bases and V 4 bases, and 8 bases lay outside the gene matches.